This is a list of T cell receptor beta chains from one sample in a study of shared clonotypes between healthy human individuals. Some clones are missing from TCRdb's copy, which holds only in-frame ones; the method was immunoSEQ multiplex PCR. The data contain about 1.1 million clones, approximately 75% of them seen just once; the ten biggest clones take up roughly 0.83%. The sample was memory CD4+ T cells from PBMCs. These receptors all stem from a man younger than 30 in good health. Some clones in this sample may be carry-over from other donors' samples. Each CDR3 is given with its conserved first and last residue. A D gene is named only where the DNA matches it firmly. Size values are once, few and many counts, or a class for expanded clones, and some rows have none.

.	TRBD1	TRBV5-6	15	TRBJ2-7	TGTGCCAGCAGCTGGAGACAGGGGGGAGCCTACGAGCAGTACTTC	CASSWRQGGAYEQYF
.	.	TRBV19	13	TRBJ1-5	TGTGCCACTAGGGGCCAGGGGTATCAGCCCCAGCATTTT	CATRGQGYQPQHF
few	TRBD1	TRBV6-1	15	TRBJ1-2	TGTGCCAGCAGTGATTGGACAGGGCCTAACTATGGCTACACCTTC	CASSDWTGPNYGYTF
.	.	TRBV29-1	11	TRBJ2-2	TGCAGCGTCGAAGAGGGCAGGGGGCTGTTTTTT	CSVEEGRGLFF
few	.	TRBV5-8	19	TRBJ2-1	TGTGCCAGCAGCCTGAATAGGGTGGGTGGGGGCGTCTCCTACAATGAGCAGTTCTTC	CASSLNRVGGGVSYNEQFF
.	.	TRBV29-1	13	TRBJ2-2	TGCAGCGTCCTGAGTCCGAACACCGGGGAGCTGTTTTTT	CSVLSPNTGELFF
.	.	TRBV6-5	15	TRBJ2-3	TGTGCCAGCAGTTACAACGGACAAATCACAGATACGCAGTATTTT	CASSYNGQITDTQYF
.	.	TRBV28	13	TRBJ2-3	TGTGCCAGCAGTGAGATTCAGGCGGATACGCAGTATTTT	CASSEIQADTQYF
.	TRBD1	TRBV5-1	15	TRBJ2-7	TGCGCCAGCAGCTTACAGGGGCCCGGGTTGTACGAGCAGTACTTC	CASSLQGPGLYEQYF
few	.	TRBV5-1	15	TRBJ1-4	TGCGCCAGCAGCTTGGGTCAGGGCCTTAATGAAAAACTGTTTTTT	CASSLGQGLNEKLFF
.	.	TRBV13	15	TRBJ2-7	TGTGCCAGCAGCACTCAGACGAATCTAGGGGACGAGCAGTACTTC	CASSTQTNLGDEQYF
.	.	TRBV7-2	13	TRBJ1-5	TGTGCCAGCAGCCAAGGGCCCAATCAGCCCCAGCATTTT	CASSQGPNQPQHF
.	TRBD2	TRBV28	15	TRBJ2-7	TGTGCCAGCAGCTTCACTAGCGGGATGGGGGTTAAGCAGTACTTC	CASSFTSGMGVKQYF
.	TRBD1	TRBV28	20	TRBJ1-1	TGTGCCAGCAGTTTCTATTATTCCGGGACAGGGGGATCGGGTGGCACTGAAGCTTTCTTT	CASSFYYSGTGGSGGTEAFF
many	TRBD2	TRBV6-4	14	TRBJ2-3	TGTGCCAGCGGGGCGGGAGGCTCCACAGATACGCAGTATTTT	CASGAGGSTDTQYF
.	.	TRBV9	16	TRBJ2-5	TGTGCCAGCAGCTCCCACAGGGAAGGAGGAGGAGAGACCCAGTACTTC	CASSSHREGGGETQYF
.	.	TRBV9	14	TRBJ2-3	TGTGCCAGCAGCACAGCGGAACGCACAGATACGCAGTATTTT	CASSTAERTDTQYF
few	.	TRBV9	13	TRBJ1-2	TGTGCCAGCAGCGTAGACCGGGGATATGGCTACACCTTC	CASSVDRGYGYTF
.	TRBD2	TRBV7-3	15	TRBJ2-3	TGTGCCAGCAGCTCTACTAGCGGGGACACAGATACGCAGTATTTT	CASSSTSGDTDTQYF
.	.	TRBV27	13	TRBJ1-2	TGTGCCAGCAGTTTTTTGGGGTTCTATGGCTACACCTTC	CASSFLGFYGYTF
.	.	TRBV5-4	15	TRBJ1-1	TGTGCCAGCAGCTTGGTCATCGGGGGATCAACTGAAGCTTTCTTT	CASSLVIGGSTEAFF
.	TRBD2	TRBV5-5	15	TRBJ2-4	TGTGCCAGCAGCCCCTGGGCGGGGGGAAAGGACATTCAGTACTTC	CASSPWAGGKDIQYF
.	.	TRBV11-2	13	TRBJ1-1	TGTGCCAGCAGCTTAGACCGAACCACTGAAGCTTTCTTT	CASSLDRTTEAFF
.	.	TRBV7-6	13	TRBJ1-4	TGTGCCAGCAGCTTAGGGGGCCGCGAAAAACTGTTTTTT	CASSLGGREKLFF
.	.	TRBV5-1	12	TRBJ2-7	TGCGCCAGCAGCCGGGACAACTACGAGCAGTACTTC	CASSRDNYEQYF
.	TRBD1	TRBV7-3	13	TRBJ1-2	TGTGCCAGCAGCTTGCGACAGGGAAGCGGCTACACCTTC	CASSLRQGSGYTF
few	.	TRBV4-1	17	TRBJ1-4	TGCGCCAGCAGCCACCCCCGAGGGGAGATGACCTTTGAAAAACTGTTTTTT	CASSHPRGEMTFEKLFF
many	.	TRBV2	14	TRBJ2-1	TGTGCCAGCAAGTTTACGCGGCCCTACAATGAGCAGTTCTTC	CASKFTRPYNEQFF
.	.	TRBV11-2	15	TRBJ2-7	TGTGCCAGCAGCTTAGATTCTGGTTACCACTACGAGCAGTACTTC	CASSLDSGYHYEQYF
.	.	TRBV11-1	13	TRBJ1-1	TGTGCCAGCAGTAGCAAGCTGAACACTGAAGCTTTCTTT	CASSSKLNTEAFF
.	.	TRBV18	14	TRBJ1-2	TGTGCCAGCTCACCAAATCAGGAGAACTATGGCTACACCTTC	CASSPNQENYGYTF
.	.	TRBV29-1	12	TRBJ1-1	TGCAGCGGGAGGACAGACCGCACTGAAGCTTTCTTT	CSGRTDRTEAFF
.	TRBD1	TRBV5-3	14	TRBJ1-1	TGTGCCAGAAGCTTGGGGGGACAGCCCCTTGAAGCTTTCTTT	CARSLGGQPLEAFF
few	TRBD2	TRBV5-4	15	TRBJ2-7	TGTGCCAGCAGCTTGGCCCCTAGCGGGAGTTACGAGCAGTACTTC	CASSLAPSGSYEQYF
once	.	TRBV28	12	TRBJ1-1	TGTGCCAGCAGTTTTGGTCAGATTGAAGCTTTCTTT	CASSFGQIEAFF
.	.	TRBV2	13	TRBJ2-1	TGTGCCAGCATGGAGCTACTCTACAATGAGCAGTTCTTC	CASMELLYNEQFF
few	TRBD2	TRBV19	17	TRBJ2-7	TGTGCCAGTAGTAAAACACCCGGGACTAGTTGGGGACACGAGCAGTACTTC	CASSKTPGTSWGHEQYF
.	.	TRBV6-1	11	TRBJ1-2	TGTGCCAGCAGTGAATGGGACGGCTACACCTTC	CASSEWDGYTF
few	.	TRBV27	14	TRBJ2-5	TGTGCCAGCAGTTTATATGGGGCCGGGGAGACCCAGTACTTC	CASSLYGAGETQYF
.	TRBD1	TRBV10-3	14	TRBJ1-1	TGTGCCATCAGTGGGGCAGGGGGTAGAACTGAAGCTTTCTTT	CAISGAGGRTEAFF